This T cell receptor beta chain was recorded in a study of OX40 agonist ivuxolimab in advanced cancers. Study-wide results and limits: CD8+ T cells averaged more expanded clones than CD4+. Antigen specificity remained undetermined for the expanded peripheral T cells.

The cohort excluded patients with autoimmune disease history or systemic immunosuppression. Here immunoSEQ multiplex PCR was the method, and the copy in TCRdb shows in-frame clones only, minus some. The sample consists of about 150,000 clones, approximately 94% of them appearing once. Notes on this clone: As yet, its antigen is unknown.

The ends were cut back, 3 bases at V and 6 bases at J, with 9 bases in the middle. The CDR3 is made up of 12 amino acids. CDR1 is SGHRS and CDR2 is YFSETQ in the germline V gene. The TCR was taken from an adult with an advanced solid tumor such as melanoma, head and neck, liver or kidney cancer. The chain is built from TRBV5-1 and TRBJ1-2; a weak D match, TRBD1 (6 bases). The sequences come from CD4+ or CD8+ T cells sorted from blood, collected in a trial of the OX40 agonist ivuxolimab. The DNA for the CDR3 is TGCGCCAGCAGCTGGAACAGGGATGGCTACACCTTC. Translated, it gives CASSWNRDGYTF.